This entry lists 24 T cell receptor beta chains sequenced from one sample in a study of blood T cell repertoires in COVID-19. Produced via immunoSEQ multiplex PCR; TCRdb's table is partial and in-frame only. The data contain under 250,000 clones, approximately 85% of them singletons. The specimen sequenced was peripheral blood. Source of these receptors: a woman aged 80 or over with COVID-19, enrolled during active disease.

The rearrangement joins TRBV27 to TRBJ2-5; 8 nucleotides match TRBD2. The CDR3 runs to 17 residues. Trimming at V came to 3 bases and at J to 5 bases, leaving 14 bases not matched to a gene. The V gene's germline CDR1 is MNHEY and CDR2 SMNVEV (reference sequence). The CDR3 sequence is CASSFTAGTRNGETQYF. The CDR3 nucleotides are TGTGCCAGCAGTTTCACAGCCGGGACTAGGAACGGGGAGACCCAGTACTTC.

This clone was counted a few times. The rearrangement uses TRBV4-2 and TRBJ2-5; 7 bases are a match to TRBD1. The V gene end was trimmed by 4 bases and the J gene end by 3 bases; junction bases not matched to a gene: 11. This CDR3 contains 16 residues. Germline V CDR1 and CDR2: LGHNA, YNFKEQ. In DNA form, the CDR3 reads TGTGCCAGCAGCCGTAAAATTCCCGGGACAGAAGAGACCCAGTACTTC. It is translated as CASSRKIPGTEETQYF.

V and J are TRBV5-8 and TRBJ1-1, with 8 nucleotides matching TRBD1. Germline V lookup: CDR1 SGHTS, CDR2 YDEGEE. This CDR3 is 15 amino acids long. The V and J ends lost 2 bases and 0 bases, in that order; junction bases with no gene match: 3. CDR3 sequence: CASSFRTGLNTEAFF. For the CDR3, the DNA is TGTGCCAGCAGCTTCCGGACAGGGTTGAACACTGAAGCTTTCTTT.

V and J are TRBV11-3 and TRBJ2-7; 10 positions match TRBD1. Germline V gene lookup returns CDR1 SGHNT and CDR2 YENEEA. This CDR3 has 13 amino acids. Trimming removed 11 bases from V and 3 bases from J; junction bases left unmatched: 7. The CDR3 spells CASSRTGGYEQYF. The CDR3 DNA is TGTGCCTCTTCCCGGACAGGGGGCTACGAGCAGTACTTC.

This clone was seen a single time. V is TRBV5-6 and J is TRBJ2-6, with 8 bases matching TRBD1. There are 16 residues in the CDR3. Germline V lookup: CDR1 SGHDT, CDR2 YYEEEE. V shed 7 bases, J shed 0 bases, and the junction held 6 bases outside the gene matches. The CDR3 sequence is CASRDRPRSGANVLTF. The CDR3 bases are TGTGCCAGCCGGGACAGGCCCCGCTCTGGGGCCAACGTCCTGACTTTC. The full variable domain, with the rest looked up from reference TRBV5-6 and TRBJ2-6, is DAGVTQSPTHLIKTRGQQVTLRCSPKSGHDTVSWYQQALGQGPQFIFQYYEEEERQRGNFPDRFSGHQFPNYSSELNVNALLLGDSALYLCASRDRPRSGANVLTFGAGSRLTVL.

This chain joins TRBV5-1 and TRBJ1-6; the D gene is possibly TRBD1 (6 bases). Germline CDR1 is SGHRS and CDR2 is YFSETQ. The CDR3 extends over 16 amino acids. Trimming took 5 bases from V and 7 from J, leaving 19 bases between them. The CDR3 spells CASSLSVGGQNSPLHF. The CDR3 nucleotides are TGCGCCAGCAGTCTATCAGTAGGGGGTCAAAATTCACCCCTCCACTTT.

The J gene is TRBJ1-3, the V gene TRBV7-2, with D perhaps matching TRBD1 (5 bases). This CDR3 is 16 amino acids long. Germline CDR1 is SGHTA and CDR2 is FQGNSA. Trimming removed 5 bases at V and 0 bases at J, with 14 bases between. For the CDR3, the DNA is TGTGCCAGCAGCGTTAGACAGATTAGCTCTGGAAACACCATATATTTT. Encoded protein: CASSVRQISSGNTIYF. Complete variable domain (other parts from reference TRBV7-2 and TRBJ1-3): GAGVSQSPSNKVTEKGKDVELRCDPISGHTALYWYRQSLGQGLEFLIYFQGNSAPDKSGLPSDRFSAERTGGSVSTLTIQRTQQEDSAVYLCASSVRQISSGNTIYFGEGSWLTVV.

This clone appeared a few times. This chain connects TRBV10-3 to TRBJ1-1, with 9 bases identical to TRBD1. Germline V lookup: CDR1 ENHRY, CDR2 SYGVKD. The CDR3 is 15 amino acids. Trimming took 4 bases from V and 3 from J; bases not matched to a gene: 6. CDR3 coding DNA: TGTGCCATCAGTGGGAGGGACAGGGATGACACTGAAGCTTTCTTT. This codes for CAISGRDRDDTEAFF.

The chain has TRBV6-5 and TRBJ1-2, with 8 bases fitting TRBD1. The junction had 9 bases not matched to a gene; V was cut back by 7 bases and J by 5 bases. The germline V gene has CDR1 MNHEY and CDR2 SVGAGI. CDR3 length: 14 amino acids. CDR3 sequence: CASNIGQGGYGYTF. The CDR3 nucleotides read TGTGCCAGCAACATAGGACAGGGCGGGTATGGCTACACCTTC.

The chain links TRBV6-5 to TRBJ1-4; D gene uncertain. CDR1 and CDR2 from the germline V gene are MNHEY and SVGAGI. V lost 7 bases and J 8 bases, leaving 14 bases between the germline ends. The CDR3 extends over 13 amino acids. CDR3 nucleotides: TGTGCCAGCACCCCTAACCCAGGCGAAAAACTGTTTTTT. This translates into CASTPNPGEKLFF.

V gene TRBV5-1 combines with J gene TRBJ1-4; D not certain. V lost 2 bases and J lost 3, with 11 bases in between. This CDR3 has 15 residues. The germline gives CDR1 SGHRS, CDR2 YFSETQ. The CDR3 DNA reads TGCGCCAGCAGCTTATCTACCGGGGCTAATGAAAAACTGTTTTTT. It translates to CASSLSTGANEKLFF.

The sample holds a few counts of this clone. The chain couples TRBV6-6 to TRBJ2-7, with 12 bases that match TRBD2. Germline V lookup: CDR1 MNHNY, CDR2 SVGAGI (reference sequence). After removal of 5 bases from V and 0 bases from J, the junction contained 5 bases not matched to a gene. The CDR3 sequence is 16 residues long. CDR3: CASSRLAGDSSYEQYV. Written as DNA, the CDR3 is TGTGCCAGCAGTCGACTAGCGGGGGATAGCTCCTACGAGCAGTACGTC.

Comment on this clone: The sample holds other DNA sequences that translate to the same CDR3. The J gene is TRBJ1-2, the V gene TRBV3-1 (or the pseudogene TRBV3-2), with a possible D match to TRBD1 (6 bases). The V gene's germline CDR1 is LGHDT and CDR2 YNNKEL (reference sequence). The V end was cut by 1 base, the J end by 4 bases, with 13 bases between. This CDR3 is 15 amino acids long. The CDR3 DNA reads TGTGCCAGCAGCCAAGTACGGAGGGGGGGCTATGGCTACACCTTC. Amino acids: CASSQVRRGGYGYTF.

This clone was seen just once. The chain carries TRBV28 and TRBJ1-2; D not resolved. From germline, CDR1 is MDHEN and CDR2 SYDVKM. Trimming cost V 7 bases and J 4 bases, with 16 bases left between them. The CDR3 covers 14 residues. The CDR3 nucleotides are TGTGCCAGCACTTACATACGGGGATCCTATGGCTACACCTTC. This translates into CASTYIRGSYGYTF.

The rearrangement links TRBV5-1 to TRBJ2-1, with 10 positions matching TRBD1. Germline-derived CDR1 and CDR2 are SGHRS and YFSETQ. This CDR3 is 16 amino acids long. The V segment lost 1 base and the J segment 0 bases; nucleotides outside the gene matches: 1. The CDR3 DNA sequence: TGCGCCAGCAGCTTGAGGACAGGGGGCTCCTACAATGAGCAGTTCTTC. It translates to CASSLRTGGSYNEQFF.

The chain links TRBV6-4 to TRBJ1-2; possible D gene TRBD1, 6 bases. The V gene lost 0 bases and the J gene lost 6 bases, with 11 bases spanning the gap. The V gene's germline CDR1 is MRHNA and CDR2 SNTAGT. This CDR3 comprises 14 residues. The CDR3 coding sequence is TGTGCCAGCAGTGACTCCTGGGGGCGGAATGGCTACACCTTC. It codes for CASSDSWGRNGYTF.

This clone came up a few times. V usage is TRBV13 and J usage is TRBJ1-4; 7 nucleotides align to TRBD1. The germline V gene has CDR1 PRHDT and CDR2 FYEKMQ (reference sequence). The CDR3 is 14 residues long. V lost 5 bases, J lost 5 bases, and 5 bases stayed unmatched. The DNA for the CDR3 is TGTGCCAGCAGCCGCGGGACAGAGAATGAAAAACTGTTTTTT. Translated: CASSRGTENEKLFF. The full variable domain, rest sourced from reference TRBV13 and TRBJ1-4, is AAGVIQSPRHLIKEKRETATLKCYPIPRHDTVYWYQQGPGQDPQFLISFYEKMQSDKGSIPDRFSAQQFSDYHSELNMSSLELGDSALYFCASSRGTENEKLFFGSGTQLSVL.

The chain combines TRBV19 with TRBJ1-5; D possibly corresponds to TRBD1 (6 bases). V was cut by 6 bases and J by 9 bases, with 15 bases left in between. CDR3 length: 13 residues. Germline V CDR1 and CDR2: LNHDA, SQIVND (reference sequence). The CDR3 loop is CASRDRGGRPQHF. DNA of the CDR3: TGTGCCAGTAGAGACAGAGGGGGACGGCCCCAGCATTTT.

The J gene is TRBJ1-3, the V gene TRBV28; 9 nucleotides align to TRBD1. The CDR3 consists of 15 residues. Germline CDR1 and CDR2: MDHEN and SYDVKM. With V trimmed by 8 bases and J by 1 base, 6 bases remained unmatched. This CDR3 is CASWDREVSGNTIYF. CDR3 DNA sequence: TGTGCCAGCTGGGACAGGGAGGTTTCTGGAAACACCATATATTTT.

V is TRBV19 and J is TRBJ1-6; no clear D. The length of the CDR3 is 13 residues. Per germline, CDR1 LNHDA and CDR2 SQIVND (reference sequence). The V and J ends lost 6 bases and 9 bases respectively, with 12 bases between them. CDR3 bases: TGTGCCAGTAGATACTACGGAGCTTCACCCCTCCACTTT. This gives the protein CASRYYGASPLHF.

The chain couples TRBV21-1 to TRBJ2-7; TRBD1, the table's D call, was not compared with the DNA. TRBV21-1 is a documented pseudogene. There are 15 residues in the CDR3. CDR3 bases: TGTGCCAGCAGCAAAGAGGGACAGCTCTCCTACGAGCAGTACGTC. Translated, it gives CASSKEGQLSYEQYV.

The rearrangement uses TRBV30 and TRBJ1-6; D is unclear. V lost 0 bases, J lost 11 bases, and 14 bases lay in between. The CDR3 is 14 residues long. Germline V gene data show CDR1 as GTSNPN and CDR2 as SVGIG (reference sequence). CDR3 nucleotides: TGTGCCTGGAGTGTACCAACACTATCAACACCCCTCCACTTT. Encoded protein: CAWSVPTLSTPLHF. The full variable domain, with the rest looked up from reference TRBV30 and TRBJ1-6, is SQTIHQWPATLVQPVGSPLSLECTVEGTSNPNLYWYRQAAGRGLQLLFYSVGIGQISSEVPQNLSASRPQDRQFILSSKKLLLSDSGFYLCAWSVPTLSTPLHFGNGTRLTVT.

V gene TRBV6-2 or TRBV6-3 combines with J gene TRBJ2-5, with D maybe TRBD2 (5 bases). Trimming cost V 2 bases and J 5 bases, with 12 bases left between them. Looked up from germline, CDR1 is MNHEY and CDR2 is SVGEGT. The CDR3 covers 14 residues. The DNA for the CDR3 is TGTGCCAGCAGTTACCCCGACCGGAGGGAGACCCAGTACTTC. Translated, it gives CASSYPDRRETQYF.

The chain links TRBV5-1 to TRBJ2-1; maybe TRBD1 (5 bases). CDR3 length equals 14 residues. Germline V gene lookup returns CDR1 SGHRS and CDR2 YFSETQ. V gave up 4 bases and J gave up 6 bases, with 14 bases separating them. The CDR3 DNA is TGCGCCAGCAGCAACGGCCCAAGGGGCAATGAGCAGTTCTTC. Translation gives CASSNGPRGNEQFF.